Below are 23 T cell receptor beta chains sequenced from a single sample in a study of blood T cell repertoires in COVID-19 (dated by TCRdb to 2020 to 2021). The library was made by the immunoSEQ multiplex PCR assay. TCRdb re-hosts the immuneACCESS table, in-frame sequences only. Its copies lack some clones; in the studies checked, an unresolved V gene accounts for under half of them, and the cause for the rest is not known. The sample yields about 250,000 clones; 70% to 90% were counted once. The biggest ten clones account for 2% to 2.5% of the sample. Sequenced material: peripheral blood. Every receptor here comes from a middle-aged woman who had recovered from COVID-19.

DNA of the CDR3: TGTGCCAGCAGCTTACGACTAGCGGGAGGGCCGGGGGGAGAGACCCAGTACTTC. Its translation: CASSLRLAGGPGGETQYF. This rearrangement joins TRBV7-9 to TRBJ2-5, with 14 bases identical to TRBD2. This CDR3 is built from 18 residues. Per germline, CDR1 SEHNR and CDR2 FQNEAQ (reference sequence). The J segment lost 4 bases and the V segment lost 2 bases, leaving 9 bases of the junction unmatched.

The CDR3 coding sequence is TGTGCCAGCTCACCAACAGGGGGTAACACTGAAGCTTTCTTT. Its protein product is CASSPTGGNTEAFF. The chain employs TRBV18 and TRBJ1-1, with 8 bases aligning to TRBD1. V was pared by 2 bases and J by 2 bases, with 1 base of the junction left unmatched. From germline, CDR1 is KGHSH and CDR2 LQKENI. The CDR3 has 14 amino acids.

This chain links TRBV7-9 with TRBJ1-2, with 7 nucleotides matching TRBD1. There are 15 residues in the CDR3. Germline V CDR1 and CDR2: SEHNR, FQNEAQ (reference sequence). The V segment lost 0 bases and the J segment 6 bases; nucleotides outside the gene matches: 7. The CDR3 loop reads CASSLALGTEHGYTF. The DNA for the CDR3 is TGTGCCAGCAGCTTAGCCCTCGGGACAGAGCATGGCTACACCTTC.

This rearrangement joins TRBV3-1 (or the pseudogene TRBV3-2) to TRBJ2-2; 10 bases map to TRBD1. From germline, CDR1 is LGHDT and CDR2 YNNKEL (reference sequence). The CDR3 totals 16 residues. V dropped 5 bases and J dropped 3; count of bases not matched to a gene: 6. CDR3 bases: TGTGCCAGCAGCGACCACGGGACAGGGGACACCGGGGAGCTGTTTTTT. Translating gives CASSDHGTGDTGELFF.

The chain is built from TRBV30 and TRBJ2-1; 10 bases agree with TRBD1. V gave up 3 bases and J gave up 8 bases; unmatched junction bases: 7. Germline loops: CDR1 GTSNPN, CDR2 SVGIG (reference sequence). The CDR3 has 14 amino acids. CDR3 loop: CAWSRDRGFDEQFF. CDR3 bases: TGTGCCTGGAGCCGGGACAGGGGTTTCGATGAGCAGTTCTTC.

This chain uses TRBV6-1 with TRBJ2-1; 9 bases line up with TRBD1. CDR1 MNHNS and CDR2 SASEGT come from the germline V gene. The CDR3 consists of 15 residues. J was trimmed by 12 bases and V by 0 bases; bases with no gene match: 9. The CDR3 region is CASSEAGTGSFLQFF. The CDR3 region has the DNA TGTGCCAGCAGTGAAGCGGGGACAGGGTCCTTCTTGCAGTTCTTC.

Of note for this clone: The same CDR3 also results from other DNA sequences found in this sample. The chain recombines TRBV7-9 with TRBJ1-1, with D perhaps matching TRBD1 (5 bases). CDR1 SEHNR and CDR2 FQNEAQ come from the germline V gene (reference sequence). The V gene lost 3 bases and the J gene lost 1 base, with 9 bases spanning the gap. CDR3 size: 14 residues. This CDR3 is CASSLLQGNTEAFF. As DNA, the CDR3 is TGTGCCAGCAGCTTGCTTCAGGGGAACACTGAAGCTTTCTTT.

The chain links TRBV5-1 to TRBJ2-2; tentative D call: TRBD2 (5 bases). CDR3 size: 14 residues. Germline values: CDR1 SGHRS, CDR2 YFSETQ. V lost 4 bases, J lost 3 bases, and 10 bases lay in between. CDR3 DNA sequence: TGCGCCAGCAGCGAAGGGAGCGACACCGGGGAGCTGTTTTTT. Translation: CASSEGSDTGELFF.

V and J are TRBV9 and TRBJ2-7; TRBD2 matches 9 bases. V shed 4 bases and J 4 bases; nucleotides not matched to a gene: 9. The V gene's germline CDR1 is SGDLS and CDR2 YYNGEE. The CDR3 loop spans 15 amino acids. The CDR3, as DNA: TGTGCCAGCAGCCCCGACTCGAGCGGGAGGTACGAGCAGTACTTC. It yields the protein CASSPDSSGRYEQYF.

V gene TRBV7-3 combines with J gene TRBJ2-1; 11 bases match TRBD2. Germline trimming cut 3 bases from V and 9 bases from J; bases unmatched to any gene: 4. Germline lookup yields CDR1 SGHTA and CDR2 FQGTGA. The CDR3 runs 14 residues. This chain's CDR3 is CASSLGLAGGEQFF. CDR3 in DNA: TGTGCCAGCAGCTTGGGGCTAGCGGGAGGTGAGCAGTTCTTC.

This chain links TRBV30 with TRBJ1-2, with TRBD1 as a possible D gene (6 bases). Germline values: CDR1 GTSNPN, CDR2 SVGIG (reference sequence). The CDR3 has 13 amino acids. Trimming removed 2 bases at V and 5 bases at J, with 12 bases between. The CDR3 DNA reads TGTGCCTGGAGTTTTCAGGGGAATTATGGCTACACCTTC. Translated: CAWSFQGNYGYTF.

The rearrangement links TRBV7-2 to TRBJ2-3, with 13 bases identical to TRBD2. J was trimmed by 2 bases and V by 3 bases; bases with no gene match: 2. Germline V gene data show CDR1 as SGHTA and CDR2 as FQGNSA. The CDR3 consists of 16 residues. CDR3 in amino acids: CASSFTSGGATDTQYF. The CDR3 bases are TGTGCCAGCAGCTTCACTAGCGGGGGGGCCACAGATACGCAGTATTTT.

This clone was seen a single time. V usage is TRBV9 and J usage is TRBJ2-3, with 8 bases aligning to TRBD2. Germline V gene lookup returns CDR1 SGDLS and CDR2 YYNGEE. The CDR3 runs 16 residues. With V trimmed by 1 base and J by 4 bases, 8 bases remained unmatched. The CDR3 protein is CASSVFVAGGSDTQYF. DNA for the CDR3: TGTGCCAGCAGCGTATTCGTTGCGGGAGGTTCAGATACGCAGTATTTT.

In its sample, this clone was seen once. The chain is built from TRBV28 and TRBJ2-6; D is unresolved. CDR3 length equals 15 residues. Per the germline V gene, CDR1 is MDHEN and CDR2 is SYDVKM. The V and J ends lost 1 base and 0 bases respectively, with 4 bases between them. The CDR3 here is CASSLSSSGANVLTF. The CDR3 bases are TGTGCCAGCAGTTTATCCAGCTCTGGGGCCAACGTCCTGACTTTC.

V is TRBV18 and J is TRBJ1-6, with D unresolved. Germline V gene data show CDR1 as KGHSH and CDR2 as LQKENI. V shed 3 bases and J shed 0 bases, with 9 bases lying between them. The CDR3 spans 16 residues. CDR3 sequence reads: CASSPSRSSYNSPLHF. The CDR3 DNA reads as TGTGCCAGCTCACCTTCCCGGAGCTCCTATAATTCACCCCTCCACTTT.

The chain has TRBV5-1 and TRBJ2-3; 9 bases fit TRBD2. With 1 base clipped from V and 2 bases from J, the junction kept 5 bases outside the gene matches. The germline V gene encodes CDR1 SGHRS and CDR2 YFSETQ. The CDR3 totals 16 residues. CDR3 DNA sequence: TGCGCCAGCAGCTTGCAAGCGGGGGGCCTCACAGATACGCAGTATTTT. Its translation: CASSLQAGGLTDTQYF.

The chain links TRBV3-1 (or the pseudogene TRBV3-2) to TRBJ1-3; possibly TRBD1 for D (6 bases). The CDR3 length is 15 residues. The V gene lost 0 bases and the J gene lost 5 bases, with 11 bases spanning the gap. Germline assignment: CDR1 LGHDT and CDR2 YNNKEL (reference sequence). The CDR3 DNA reads TGTGCCAGCAGCCAAGATACAGGGATGAGAAACACCATATATTTT. This codes for CASSQDTGMRNTIYF.

The CDR3 DNA reads as TGTGCCAGCAGCTTACTAGCTACGTTCGACGAGCAGTACTTC. Its translation is CASSLLATFDEQYF. The chain uses TRBV11-3 and TRBJ2-7; weak D call: TRBD2 (5 bases). The CDR3 consists of 14 residues. Trimming took off 2 bases at V and 5 bases at J, with 13 bases between the two ends. CDR1 is SGHNT, CDR2 YENEEA, per germline. The full variable domain, with the rest looked up from reference TRBV11-3 and TRBJ2-7, is EAGVVQSPRYKIIEKKQPVAFWCNPISGHNTLYWYLQNLGQGPELLIRYENEEAVDDSQLPKDRFSAERLKGVDSTLKIQPAELGDSAVYLCASSLLATFDEQYFGPGTRLTVT.

The chain is built from TRBV27 and TRBJ2-7, with 11 nucleotides matching TRBD2. V was pared by 5 bases and J by 6 bases, with 12 bases of the junction left unmatched. This CDR3 is built from 16 residues. CDR1 and CDR2 (germline): MNHEY, SMNVEV (reference sequence). The CDR3 loop reads CASSPRTSGRLTEQYF. The DNA for the CDR3 is TGTGCCAGCAGTCCTAGGACTAGCGGGCGCCTTACCGAGCAGTACTTC.

The rearrangement joins TRBV5-6 to TRBJ1-1; D is unresolved. Germline V gene data show CDR1 as SGHDT and CDR2 as YYEEEE. V lost 1 base and J lost 2, with 6 bases in between. This CDR3 is built from 13 residues. CDR3 nucleotide sequence: TGTGCCAGCAGCTTGTATTTAAACACTGAAGCTTTCTTT. It codes for CASSLYLNTEAFF.

This chain connects TRBV29-1 to TRBJ1-2; perhaps TRBD1 as D (5 bases). The V end lost 4 bases, the J end lost 0 bases, and 9 bases lay between the germline ends. CDR1 SQVTM and CDR2 ANQGSEA come from the germline V gene. This CDR3 has 13 residues. The CDR3 region is CSVGGTANYGYTF. DNA of the CDR3: TGCAGCGTTGGGGGGACTGCTAACTATGGCTACACCTTC.

The CDR3 DNA reads as TGTGCCTGGAGTATGCAGGGAACCGAAAAACTGTTTTTT. Its protein is CAWSMQGTEKLFF. The chain links TRBV30 to TRBJ1-4; a weak D match, TRBD1 (5 bases). V lost 2 bases and J lost 8, with 12 bases in between. The CDR3 loop spans 13 amino acids. From germline, CDR1 is GTSNPN and CDR2 SVGIG (reference sequence). Together with reference TRBV30 and TRBJ1-4, the CDR3 gives the full variable domain: SQTIHQWPATLVQPVGSPLSLECTVEGTSNPNLYWYRQAAGRGLQLLFYSVGIGQISSEVPQNLSASRPQDRQFILSSKKLLLSDSGFYLCAWSMQGTEKLFFGSGTQLSVL.

The chain uses TRBV5-1 and TRBJ1-4; 7 bases agree with TRBD1. This CDR3 region has 15 residues. J lost 4 bases, V lost 4 bases, and 7 bases had no gene match. Germline assignment: CDR1 SGHRS and CDR2 YFSETQ. DNA of the CDR3: TGCGCCAGCAGCCCGGGGACAGCCGGTAATGAAAAACTGTTTTTT. Translating gives CASSPGTAGNEKLFF.